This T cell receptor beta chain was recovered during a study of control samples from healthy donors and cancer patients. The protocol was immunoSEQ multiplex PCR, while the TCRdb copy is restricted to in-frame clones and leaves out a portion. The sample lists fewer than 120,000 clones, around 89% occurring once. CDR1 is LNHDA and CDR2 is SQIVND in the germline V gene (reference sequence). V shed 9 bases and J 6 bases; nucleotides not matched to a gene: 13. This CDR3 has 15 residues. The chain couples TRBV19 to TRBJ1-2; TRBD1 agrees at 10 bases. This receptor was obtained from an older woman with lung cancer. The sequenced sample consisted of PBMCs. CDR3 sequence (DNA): TGTGCCAGCACCAATCCTCCCGGGACAGGGGATGGCTACACCTTC. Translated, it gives CASTNPPGTGDGYTF.